The 17 T cell receptor beta chains in this list originate from one sample, sequenced in a study of identical twins. MiXCR was run by TCRdb on the 5' RACE reads, yielding one entry per CDR3 protein. The data show 300,000 to 350,000 distinct CDR3 sequences, roughly an eighth seen once. A further study also used this sample, focusing on yellow fever vaccine responses in identical twins.

The sample consisted of CD8+ T cells sorted from blood. Receptor source: a woman aged 18-30 years in good health.

This clonotype was found a few times. V and J are TRBV15 and TRBJ1-2, with 7 bases matching TRBD1. This CDR3 comprises 15 residues. CDR1 and CDR2 (germline): LNHNV, YYDKDF (reference sequence). V was clipped by 3 bases and J by 0 bases; unmatched bases: 4. The CDR3 DNA reads TGTGCCACCAGCAGGGGACAGAGCCCTAACTATGGCTACACCTTC. Translation gives CATSRGQSPNYGYTF.

DNA for the CDR3: TGTGCCAGCAGCTTAGCCCCCCGCAATCAGCCCCAGCATTTT. Residues: CASSLAPRNQPQHF. V and J are TRBV7-2 and TRBJ1-5; D remains ambiguous. Trimming removed 0 bases at V and 2 bases at J, with 5 bases between. CDR3 length: 14 amino acids. Germline CDR1 reads SGHTA; CDR2 reads FQGNSA. The variable domain in full, with the rest retrieved from reference TRBV7-2 and TRBJ1-5, is GAGVSQSPSNKVTEKGKDVELRCDPISGHTALYWYRQSLGQGLEFLIYFQGNSAPDKSGLPSDRFSAERTGGSVSTLTIQRTQQEDSAVYLCASSLAPRNQPQHFGDGTRLSIL.

This clonotype was seen more than once but under ten times. This chain connects TRBV5-6 to TRBJ2-7, with 9 bases identical to TRBD2. CDR1 SGHDT and CDR2 YYEEEE come from the germline V gene. The CDR3 contains 15 residues. Germline trimming cut 3 bases from V and 3 bases from J; bases unmatched to any gene: 7. Here the CDR3 DNA reads TGTGCCAGCAGCTCAGGACTAGCGAAAGACTACGAGCAGTACTTC. As protein: CASSSGLAKDYEQYF.

V gene TRBV19 combines with J gene TRBJ2-1, with D possibly TRBD2 on 6 matching bases. This CDR3 region has 14 residues. V lost 7 bases to trimming and J lost 3 bases, with 13 bases between them. Germline loops: CDR1 LNHDA, CDR2 SQIVND (reference sequence). As DNA, the CDR3 is TGTGCCAGTATGGACCGGACTAACTACAATGAGCAGTTCTTC. Translation: CASMDRTNYNEQFF.

The chain carries TRBV3-1 and TRBJ2-3; 8 positions match TRBD2. Trimming took 4 bases from V and 4 from J; bases not matched to a gene: 13. This CDR3 has 17 residues. In germline, CDR1 is LGHDT, CDR2 YNNKEL (reference sequence). The CDR3 bases are TGTGCCAGCAGCCCTCTTACGAGCGGGAGTTTGGCAGATACGCAGTATTTT. The encoded protein is CASSPLTSGSLADTQYF.

V and J are TRBV12-3 or TRBV12-4 and TRBJ2-5, with a possible D match to TRBD2 (6 bases). The CDR3 covers 16 residues. V was cut by 7 bases and J by 4 bases, with 22 bases left in between. This chain's CDR3 is CASTLLSGGTGETQYF. CDR3 nucleotides: TGTGCCAGCACTCTCTTGTCTGGCGGGACGGGAGAGACCCAGTACTTC.

In this sample, this clonotype turned up a few times. This chain links TRBV6-5 with TRBJ1-2; 7 nucleotides match TRBD1. From germline, CDR1 is MNHEY and CDR2 SVGAGI. This CDR3 region has 18 residues. V trimming: 2 bases; J trimming: 0 bases; junction bases outside the gene matches: 12. CDR3 nucleotide sequence: TGTGCCAGCAGTTACCGACAGGGTGGGGATGGGCCTAACTATGGCTACACCTTC. Its translation: CASSYRQGGDGPNYGYTF.

The chain links TRBV28 to TRBJ2-7, with TRBD2 as a possible D gene (7 bases). CDR3 size: 14 residues. The germline V and J ends were trimmed by 5 bases and 2 bases, with 13 bases remaining between them. Germline CDR1 MDHEN, CDR2 SYDVKM. The CDR3 is CASSGGRGPYEQYF. CDR3 nucleotide sequence: TGTGCCAGCAGTGGGGGGCGGGGGCCCTACGAGCAGTACTTC. The full variable domain, in which reference TRBV28 and TRBJ2-7 provide the parts outside the CDR3, is DVKVTQSSRYLVKRTGEKVFLECVQDMDHENMFWYRQDPGLGLRLIYFSYDVKMKEKGDIPEGYSVSREKKERFSLILESASTNQTSMYLCASSGGRGPYEQYFGPGTRLTVT.

This clonotype was seen a handful of times. The chain is built from TRBV12-3 or TRBV12-4 and TRBJ1-5; TRBD1 matches at 9 bases. This CDR3 region has 14 residues. The junction had 4 bases not matched to a gene; V was cut back by 5 bases and J by 5 bases. CDR3 DNA sequence: TGTGCCAGCAGTACACAGGGGGCCGATCAGCCCCAGCATTTT. Amino acids: CASSTQGADQPQHF.

This clonotype was seen many times. The V gene is TRBV4-1, the J gene TRBJ1-6; D is unclear. The CDR3 extends over 12 amino acids. Germline V gives CDR1 MGHRA, CDR2 YSYEKL. The V gene lost 5 bases and the J gene lost 5 bases, with 4 bases spanning the gap. CDR3 residues: CASSGNNSPLHF. CDR3 nucleotides: TGCGCCAGCAGCGGTAATAATTCACCCCTCCACTTT.

About this clonotype: This could be a read error, since a much larger clone is one nucleotide away. V gene TRBV20-1 combines with J gene TRBJ2-5; D call uncertain. V was cut by 3 bases and J by 3 bases, with 26 bases left in between. CDR3 length: 18 amino acids. CDR1 is DFQATT and CDR2 is SNEGSKA in the germline V gene (reference sequence). CDR3 DNA: TGCAGTGCTAGGGCTTTAGGATTGGCGGTGGGGTTTAAAGAGACCCAGTACTTC. Translation: CSARALGLAVGFKETQYF.

The rearrangement uses TRBV9 and TRBJ1-2, with TRBD1 as a possible D gene (5 bases). CDR1 is SGDLS and CDR2 is YYNGEE in the germline V gene. The CDR3 loop spans 13 amino acids. V lost 6 bases and J lost 8, with 17 bases in between. This chain's CDR3 is CASTYTGGGGYTF. DNA for the CDR3: TGTGCCAGCACCTACACAGGCGGAGGGGGCTACACCTTC.

V and J are TRBV7-9 and TRBJ2-3, with D perhaps TRBD2 (5 bases). The CDR3 is 14 residues long. The germline V gene encodes CDR1 SEHNR and CDR2 FQNEAQ (reference sequence). Trimming cost V 4 bases and J 4 bases, with 12 bases left between them. The CDR3 bases are TGTGCCAGCAGCTACCTTCGGAGGTCAGATACGCAGTATTTT. Translated: CASSYLRRSDTQYF.

At least ten counts were recorded for this clonotype. The rearrangement uses TRBV4-2 and TRBJ2-1; the match to TRBD2 covers 9 bases. J was trimmed by 8 bases and V by 0 bases; bases with no gene match: 14. Germline assignment: CDR1 LGHNA and CDR2 YNFKEQ. There are 18 residues in the CDR3. CDR3 DNA: TGTGCCAGCAGCCAAGATCACATAGGTGCGGGAGGGCCGGATGAGCAGTTCTTC. Its protein is CASSQDHIGAGGPDEQFF.

This clonotype was counted only a few times. V usage is TRBV7-9 and J usage is TRBJ2-7; D is undetermined. This CDR3 is built from 12 residues. The ends were cut back, 5 bases at V and 4 bases at J, with 9 bases in the middle. Germline V lookup: CDR1 SEHNR, CDR2 FQNEAQ (reference sequence). CDR3 region: CASSALQYEQYV. In DNA form, the CDR3 reads TGTGCCAGCAGCGCCCTTCAATACGAGCAGTACGTC.

The chain joins TRBV7-9 to TRBJ2-7; 10 positions match TRBD1. This CDR3 contains 17 residues. Germline lookup yields CDR1 SEHNR and CDR2 FQNEAQ (reference sequence). The V segment lost 5 bases and the J segment 1 base; nucleotides outside the gene matches: 11. CDR3 region: CASSPGTGAPRSYEQYV. CDR3 in DNA: TGTGCCAGCAGCCCCGGGACAGGGGCCCCAAGGTCCTACGAGCAGTACGTC.

This chain joins TRBV7-9 and TRBJ2-7; 8 nucleotides match TRBD2. The trim removed 0 bases at V and 4 bases at J, leaving 8 bases unmatched. CDR1 is SEHNR and CDR2 is FQNEAQ in the germline V gene (reference sequence). CDR3 length: 16 residues. Here the CDR3 DNA reads TGTGCCAGCAGCTTAGCGTTCGCTAGCGGGCCTTACGAGCAGTACTTC. It translates to CASSLAFASGPYEQYF.